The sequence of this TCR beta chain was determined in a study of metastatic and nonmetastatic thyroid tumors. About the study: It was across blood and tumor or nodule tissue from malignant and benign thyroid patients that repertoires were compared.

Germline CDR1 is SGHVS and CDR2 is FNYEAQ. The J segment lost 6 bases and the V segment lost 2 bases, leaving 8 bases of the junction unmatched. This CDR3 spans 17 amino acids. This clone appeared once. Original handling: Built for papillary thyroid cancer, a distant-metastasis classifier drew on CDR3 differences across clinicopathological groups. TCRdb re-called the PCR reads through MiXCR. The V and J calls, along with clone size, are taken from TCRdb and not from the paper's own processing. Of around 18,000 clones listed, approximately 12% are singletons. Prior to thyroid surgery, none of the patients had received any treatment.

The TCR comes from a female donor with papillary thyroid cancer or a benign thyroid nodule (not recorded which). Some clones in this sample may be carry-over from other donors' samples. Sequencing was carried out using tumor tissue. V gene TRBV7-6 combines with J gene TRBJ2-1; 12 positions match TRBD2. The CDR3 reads CASSLNLAGGLGNEQFF. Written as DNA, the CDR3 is TGTGCCAGCAGCTTAAATCTAGCGGGGGGGCTCGGCAATGAGCAGTTCTTC.